This TCR beta chain was captured by sequencing in a study of OX40 agonist ivuxolimab in advanced cancers. Data came from immunoSEQ multiplex PCR; TCRdb stores just in-frame clones and leaves some out. Among about 36,000 clones listed, 74% were seen once. Prior autoimmune disease or systemic immunosuppression barred patients. The sequence was obtained from an adult with an advanced solid tumor such as melanoma, head and neck, liver or kidney cancer. The source was CD4+ or CD8+ T cells sorted from blood, collected in a trial of the OX40 agonist ivuxolimab.

CDR3 sequence reads: CASRRAGQGDGNTIYF. The CDR3 DNA reads as TGTGCCAGCCGCCGGGCGGGACAGGGTGACGGAAACACCATATATTTT. The chain uses TRBV2 and TRBJ1-3, with TRBD1 matching 9 bases. The CDR3 has 16 residues. The germline V gene encodes CDR1 SNHLY and CDR2 FYNNEI. The V and J ends lost 8 bases and 4 bases, in that order; junction bases with no gene match: 12.